This T cell receptor (beta chain) was captured in a study of OX40 agonist ivuxolimab in advanced cancers. The CDR3 has 11 amino acids. Germline values: CDR1 MNHEY, CDR2 SVGAGI. The V end was cut by 5 bases, the J end by 4 bases, with 6 bases between. The repertoire was sequenced with immunoSEQ multiplex PCR; TCRdb's copy has only in-frame clones and lacks some. The repertoire holds 99,000 or so clones, approximately 94% seen once, with 0.15% to 0.2% in the top ten. The starting material was CD4+ or CD8+ T cells sorted from blood, obtained in a trial of the OX40 agonist ivuxolimab. The rearrangement joins TRBV6-5 to TRBJ2-7; D is undetermined. The sequence was obtained from an adult with an advanced solid tumor such as melanoma, head and neck, liver or kidney cancer. CDR3 sequence: CASSGHYEQYF. The DNA for the CDR3 is TGTGCCAGCAGTGGCCATTACGAGCAGTACTTC.